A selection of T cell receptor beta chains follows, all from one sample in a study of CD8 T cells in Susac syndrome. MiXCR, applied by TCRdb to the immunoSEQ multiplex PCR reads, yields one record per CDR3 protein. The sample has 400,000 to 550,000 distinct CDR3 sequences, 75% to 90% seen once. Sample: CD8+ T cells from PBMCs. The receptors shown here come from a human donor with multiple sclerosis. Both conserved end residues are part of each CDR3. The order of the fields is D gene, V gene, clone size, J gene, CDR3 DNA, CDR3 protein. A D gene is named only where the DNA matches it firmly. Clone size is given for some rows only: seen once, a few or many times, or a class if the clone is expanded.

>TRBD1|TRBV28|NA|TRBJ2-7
TGTGCCAGCAGTTTGGGGGTCGGGACAGCTTACGAGCAGTACTTC
CASSLGVGTAYEQYF
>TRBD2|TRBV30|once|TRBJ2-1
TGTGCCTGGGATAGCGGGAGACATCCCTACAATGAGCAGTTCTTC
CAWDSGRHPYNEQFF
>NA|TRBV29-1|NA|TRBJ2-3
TGCAGCGTTGAAGGCCTTTCCTACACAGATACGCAGTATTTT
CSVEGLSYTDTQYF
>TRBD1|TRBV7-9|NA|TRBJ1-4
TGTGCCAGCAGCCCAGGGGGGTCGGGACAGGAAAAACTGTTTTTT
CASSPGGSGQEKLFF
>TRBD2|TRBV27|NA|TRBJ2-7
TGTGCCGCGGGATCGGGGGGCTACGAGCAGTACTTC
CAAGSGGYEQYF
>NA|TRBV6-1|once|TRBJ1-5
TGTGCCAGCAAAGGCCGACCGGTTCTCAATCAGCCCCAGCATTTT
CASKGRPVLNQPQHF
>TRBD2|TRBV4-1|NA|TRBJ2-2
TGCGCCACCCAGACTAGCGGGAACACCGGGGAGCTGTTTTTT
CATQTSGNTGELFF
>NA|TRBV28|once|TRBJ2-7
TGTGCCAGCAGCTGGAGACAACTGGTCTACGAGCAGTACTTC
CASSWRQLVYEQYF
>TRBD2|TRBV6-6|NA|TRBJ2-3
TGTGCCAGCTCCGGGACTAGCAGGACGGGGGATACGCAGTATTTT
CASSGTSRTGDTQYF
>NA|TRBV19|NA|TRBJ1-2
TGTGCCTCAGGGGCAGGACTGCTTAATGGCTACACCTTC
CASGAGLLNGYTF
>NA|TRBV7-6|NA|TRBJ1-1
TGTGCCAGCAGCCCGCCGTTTTCTGAAGCTTTCTTT
CASSPPFSEAFF
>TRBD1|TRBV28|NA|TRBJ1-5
TGTGCCAGCCTGGAACCGGGACAGGGTGGCAATCAGCCCCAGCATTTT
CASLEPGQGGNQPQHF
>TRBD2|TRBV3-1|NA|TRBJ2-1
TGTGCCAGCAGCCAAGGGCCTAGCGGGGGGTCAACCTACAATGAGCAGTTCTTC
CASSQGPSGGSTYNEQFF
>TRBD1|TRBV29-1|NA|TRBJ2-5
TGCAGCGTTGAAGATCCCCCGCTACAGGGGCCGCGGGAGACCCAGTACTTC
CSVEDPPLQGPRETQYF
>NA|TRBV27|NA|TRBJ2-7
TGTGCCAGCAGTTCTCTGGGGGGCAGATACGAGCAGTACTTC
CASSSLGGRYEQYF
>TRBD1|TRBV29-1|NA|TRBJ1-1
TGCAGCGTTGAAGATCTTCGTCAGAGGACAGGGGCGACTGAAGCTTTCTTT
CSVEDLRQRTGATEAFF
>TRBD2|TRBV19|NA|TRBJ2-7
TGTGCCAGTAGGATAACTAGCGGTAGTTCCTACGAGCAGTACTTC
CASRITSGSSYEQYF
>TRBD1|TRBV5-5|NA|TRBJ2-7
TGTGCCAGCAGCTTAGGGACAGGGCTCGACGAGCAGTACTTC
CASSLGTGLDEQYF
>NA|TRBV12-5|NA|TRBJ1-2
TGTGCTAGTGGTTTGTGGTCCGGGATACTAACTATGGGCTACACCTTC
CASGLWSGILTMGYTF
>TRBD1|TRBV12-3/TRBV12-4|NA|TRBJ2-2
TGTGCCAGCAGGGGACAGGGATTCACCGGGGAGCTGTTTTTT
CASRGQGFTGELFF
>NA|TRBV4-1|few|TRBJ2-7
TGCGCCAGCAGCCAAGAGCGCGGGGTCTACGAGCAGTACTTC
CASSQERGVYEQYF
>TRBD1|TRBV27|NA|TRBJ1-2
TGTGCCAGCAGTTTAACGGGACAGGATAACTATGGCTACACCTTC
CASSLTGQDNYGYTF
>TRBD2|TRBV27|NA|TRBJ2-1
TGTGCCAGCAGTTTATCTGCGGGACTAGCGGGAGGGCGGGGTAATGAGCAGTTCTTC
CASSLSAGLAGGRGNEQFF
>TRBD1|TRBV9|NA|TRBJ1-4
TGTGCCAGCAGCGTTTTAGGACAGGGCAATGAAAAACTGTTTTTT
CASSVLGQGNEKLFF
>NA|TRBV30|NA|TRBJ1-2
TGTGCCTGGAGGGTGGCCGGGTACGATGGCTACACCTTC
CAWRVAGYDGYTF
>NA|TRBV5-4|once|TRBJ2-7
TGTGCCAGCAGCTTAGAAGGAGCGGAAGGGGACGAGCAGTACTTC
CASSLEGAEGDEQYF
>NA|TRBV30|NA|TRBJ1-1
TGTGCCTGGAGTCCAAAGACTGAAGCTTTCTTT
CAWSPKTEAFF
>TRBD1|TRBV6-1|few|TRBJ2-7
TGTGCCAGCAGCGGGACAGGAGCCGATTACGAGCAGTACTTC
CASSGTGADYEQYF
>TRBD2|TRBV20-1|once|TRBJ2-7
TGCAGTGCCTTTCTAGCCAGCGGGAACCTCTACGAGCAGTACTTC
CSAFLASGNLYEQYF
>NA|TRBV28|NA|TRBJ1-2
TGTGCCAGCAGTCCCCTGGGTAGCTATGGCTACACCTTC
CASSPLGSYGYTF
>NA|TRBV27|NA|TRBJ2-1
TGTGCCAGTTTAATGGGGGGTGAGCAGTTCTTC
CASLMGGEQFF
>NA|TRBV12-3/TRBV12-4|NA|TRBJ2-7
TGTGCCAGCAGTTTAGTTCCTAGTGCCGAGCAGTACTTC
CASSLVPSAEQYF